Listed here is a single T cell receptor beta chain. The sample originates from a study of blood T cell repertoires in COVID-19. Whole-study context: Samples of COVID-19 (acute and convalescent) were obtained from the United States, Italy and Spain. Sources were T cells, B-cell-depleted T cells, or PBMCs; the material itself was cDNA or gDNA.

Generated by immunoSEQ multiplex PCR, the TCRdb table keeps only in-frame clones and is missing some. Of about 220,000 clones listed, 84% are singletons. CDR1 and CDR2 (germline): MRHNA, SNTAGT. The length of the CDR3 is 15 residues. The trim removed 4 bases at V and 6 bases at J, leaving 7 bases unmatched. The rearrangement links TRBV6-4 to TRBJ1-5; the match to TRBD1 covers 9 bases. The TCR was taken from a man aged 45-65 years with active or convalescent COVID-19. Material: peripheral blood. Here the CDR3 reads CASSAPGQGSQPQHF. The CDR3 nucleotides are TGTGCCAGCAGTGCCCCGGGACAGGGTAGTCAGCCCCAGCATTTT.